The 3 T cell receptor beta chains listed next were all sequenced from one sample in a study of blood T cell repertoires in COVID-19. Clones were read by immunoSEQ multiplex PCR, and TCRdb kept only the in-frame ones, dropping some. The table lists fewer than 350,000 clones, more than 80% of them singletons. Sequencing was carried out using PBMCs or T cells enriched from blood (not recorded which). The receptors derive from a woman aged 25 to 39 with acute COVID-19.

The chain has TRBV28 and TRBJ2-7; 13 bases agree with TRBD2. V lost 3 bases and J lost 2; bases outside the gene matches: 7. Germline V CDR1 and CDR2: MDHEN, SYDVKM. The CDR3 spans 17 residues. This CDR3 is CASSFVTSGRSTYEQYF. In nucleotides, the CDR3 is TGTGCCAGCAGTTTCGTGACTAGCGGGAGGAGTACCTACGAGCAGTACTTC.

J is TRBJ2-1 and V is TRBV9; the match to TRBD2 covers 10 bases. After removal of 4 bases from V and 5 bases from J, the junction contained 6 bases not matched to a gene. The CDR3 is made up of 15 amino acids. Germline CDR1 SGDLS, CDR2 YYNGEE. CDR3 DNA: TGTGCCAGCAGCCCTCTAGCGGGAGCCCACAATGAGCAGTTCTTC. The encoded protein is CASSPLAGAHNEQFF.

This chain connects TRBV29-1 to TRBJ1-2; D is ambiguous. The CDR3 length is 12 residues. With 4 bases removed from V and 4 bases from J, the gap between germline ends came to 10 bases. CDR1 is SQVTM, CDR2 ANQGSEA, per germline. This CDR3 reads CSVALGLYGYTF. The CDR3 nucleotides read TGCAGCGTTGCCCTAGGCCTCTATGGCTACACCTTC. Full variable domain (outside the CDR3, taken from reference TRBV29-1 and TRBJ1-2): SAVISQKPSRDICQRGTSLTIQCQVDSQVTMMFWYRQQPGQSLTLIATANQGSEATYESGFVIDKFPISRPNLTFSTLTVSNMSPEDSSIYLCSVALGLYGYTFGSGTRLTVV.